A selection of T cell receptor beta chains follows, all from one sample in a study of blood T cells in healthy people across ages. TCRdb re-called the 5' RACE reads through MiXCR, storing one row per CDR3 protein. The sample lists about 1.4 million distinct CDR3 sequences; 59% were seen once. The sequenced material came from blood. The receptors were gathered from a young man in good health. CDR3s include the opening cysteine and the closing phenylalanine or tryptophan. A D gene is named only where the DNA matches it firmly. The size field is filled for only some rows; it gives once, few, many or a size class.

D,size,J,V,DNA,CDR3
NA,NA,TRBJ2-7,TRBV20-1,TGCAGGGCGGAACAGGGAAACGAGCAGTACTTC,CRAEQGNEQYF
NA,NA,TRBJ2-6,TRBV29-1,TGCAGCGCCGCCATCTATTACGGGGCCTCTGGGGCCAACGTCCTGACTTTC,CSAAIYYGASGANVLTF
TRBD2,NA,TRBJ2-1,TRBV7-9,TGTGCCAGCAGCTTAGGAATTAGCGGGAAAATGGGTGATGAGCAGTTCTTC,CASSLGISGKMGDEQFF
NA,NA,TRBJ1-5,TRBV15,TGTGCCACCAGCAGAGATGGTCAGTCAAATCAGCCCCAGCATTTT,CATSRDGQSNQPQHF
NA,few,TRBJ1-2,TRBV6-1,TGTGCCAGCAGTGACTTTTACGCAGGGAGCGGCTACACCTTC,CASSDFYAGSGYTF
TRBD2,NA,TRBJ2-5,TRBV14,TGTGCCAGCAACCAAGACAAGGCGGGACGGGGGGAAGAGACCCAGTACTTC,CASNQDKAGRGEETQYF
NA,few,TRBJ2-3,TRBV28,TGTGCCAGCAGTTTCTCTTCGACAGCAGATACGCAGTATTTT,CASSFSSTADTQYF
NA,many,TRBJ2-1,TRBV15,TGTGCCACCAGCAGAACAGGGTTGGGCTACAATGAGCAGTTCTTC,CATSRTGLGYNEQFF
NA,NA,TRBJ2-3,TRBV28,TGTGCCAGCCGAAAGCCTAGCACAGATACGCAGTATTTT,CASRKPSTDTQYF
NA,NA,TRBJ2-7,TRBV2,TGTGCCAGCACCGAGGTCGACAGGCACTACGAGCAGTACTTC,CASTEVDRHYEQYF
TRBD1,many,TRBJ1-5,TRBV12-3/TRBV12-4,TGTGCCAGCAAGATGGACAGGGAGCAGCCCCAGCATTTT,CASKMDREQPQHF
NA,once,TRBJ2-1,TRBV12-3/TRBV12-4,TGTGCCAGCAGTCCCCTTAGGGGGGGAGTTAGTGAGCAGTTCTTC,CASSPLRGGVSEQFF
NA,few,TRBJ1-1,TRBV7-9,TGTGCCAGCAGCTTGCTAGGGGAAGAGGAGAACACTGAAGCTTTCTTT,CASSLLGEEENTEAFF
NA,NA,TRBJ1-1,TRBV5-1,TGCGCCAGCAGTCCGGGACACACCCCTGAAGCTTTCTTT,CASSPGHTPEAFF
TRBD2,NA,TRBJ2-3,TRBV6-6,TGTGCCAGCAGCCAGGGACTAGCGGGGGGGAGCACAGATACGCAGTATTTT,CASSQGLAGGSTDTQYF
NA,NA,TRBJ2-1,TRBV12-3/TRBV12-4,TGTGCCAGCAGTTTGAAGTCGGTGGAGTTCTTC,CASSLKSVEFF
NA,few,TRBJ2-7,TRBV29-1,TGCAGCGTTCGGTTAGCGGCCCCAGGAACCTCCTACGAGCAGTACTTC,CSVRLAAPGTSYEQYF
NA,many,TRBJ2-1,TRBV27,TGTGCCAGCAGTTTATCGGTCAGCTCCTACAATGAGCAGTTCTTC,CASSLSVSSYNEQFF
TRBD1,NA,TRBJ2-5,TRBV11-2,TGTGCCAGCAGCCAAAACAGGGGTAGGAAGACCCAGTACTTC,CASSQNRGRKTQYF
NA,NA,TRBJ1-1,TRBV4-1,TGCGCCAGCAGCCAAGATAAGGCAGTCACTGAAGCTTTCTTT,CASSQDKAVTEAFF
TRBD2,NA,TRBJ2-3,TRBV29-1,TGCAGCGTTGAAGAGACGGGGGGGCGGCCCACAGATACGCAGTATTTT,CSVEETGGRPTDTQYF
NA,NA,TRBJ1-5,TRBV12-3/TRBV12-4,TGTGCCAGCAGCGCCAGCTCGGTCGGGGGGCTGGGTCAGCCCCAGCATTTT,CASSASSVGGLGQPQHF
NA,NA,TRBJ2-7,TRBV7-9,TGTGCCAGCAGCTCTGCGGTAGGGGTCGAGCAGTACTTC,CASSSAVGVEQYF
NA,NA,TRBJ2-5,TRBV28,TGTGCCAGCAGTTCGACGGGGAAGCCCCAAGAGACCCAGTACTTC,CASSSTGKPQETQYF
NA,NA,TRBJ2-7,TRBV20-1,TGTAGTGCTAGAGATCGGCAGGGCTACGAGCAGTACTTC,CSARDRQGYEQYF
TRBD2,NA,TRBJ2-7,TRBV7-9,TGTACCAGCAGCTCGCTAGCGGGAGAATACGAGCAGTACTTC,CTSSSLAGEYEQYF